This TCR beta chain derives from a study of blood T cell repertoires in COVID-19. Residents of 24 US areas, aged about 18 to 95 years, made up the participants. Symptom resolution, clearance, or two negative PCRs marked donors in Cohort 3 as recovered. Per the study methods: Counts of nucleated cells, estimated from reference gene primer amplification, were obtained. Clones were read by immunoSEQ multiplex PCR, and TCRdb kept only the in-frame ones, dropping some. V, J and clone size are those of that table, while D and trimming were read from the DNA. The sample has a few hundred thousand clones, 80% to 90% seen once; the top ten hold roughly 2.2%. CDR1 and CDR2 (germline): SGHDT, YYEEEE. CDR3 length equals 11 residues. Trimming removed 4 bases from V and 7 bases from J; junction bases left unmatched: 2.

This receptor was obtained from a man aged 25-45 years who had recovered from COVID-19. The sample taken for sequencing was PBMCs or T cells enriched from blood (not recorded which). The chain uses TRBV5-6 and TRBJ2-7, with TRBD1 matching over 7 bases. The CDR3 loop reads CASSRQGEQYF. CDR3 in DNA: TGTGCCAGCAGCAGACAGGGAGAGCAGTACTTC.